This T cell receptor (beta chain) was sequenced in a study of T cells in narcolepsy. General observations from the study: No autoreactive T cell clone sequences appeared in some memory CD4+ repertoires. Autoreactive HCRT-specific and TRIB2-specific clonotypes were marked in same-patient CSF-versus-blood CD4+ comparisons.

Between the trimmed V and J ends, which lost 8 bases and 2 bases, there was a span of 15 bases. CDR3 length: 14 amino acids. CDR1 MNHEY and CDR2 SMNVEV come from the germline V gene (reference sequence). Points on this clone: Antigen unknown.

TCRdb's table, derived via immunoSEQ multiplex PCR, lists solely in-frame clones and lacks some. The repertoire holds under 40,000 clones, with 84% as singletons. Sample: CD45RA- memory CD4+ T cells from PBMCs. This chain uses TRBV27 with TRBJ1-2; the D gene is possibly TRBD1 (6 bases). The source of this sequence is a human donor with narcolepsy. The CDR3 spells CASLPRGRNYGYTF. In DNA form, the CDR3 reads TGTGCCAGCCTCCCCCGGGGGCGGAACTATGGCTACACCTTC.